This T cell receptor (beta chain) was obtained from a study of beta chain features in type 1 diabetes. This clone was observed a few times. The antigen is unknown. Study-wide findings and caveats: Researchers report that Type 1 diabetes patients had moderately but significantly shorter TCRB CDR3s across all four CD4+ subsets. The study found fewer insertions and more deletions at VDJ junctions in type 1 diabetes patients.

Investigators reverse transcribed all isolated RNA, so they sequenced expressed TCRB transcripts. The assay was immunoSEQ multiplex PCR, and TCRdb's table has in-frame clones only and misses some. The sample has some 330,000 clones, roughly an eighth seen once. It was one heparinised blood draw, averaging about 116 mL, that each donor gave. There are 15 residues in the CDR3. V lost 1 base and J 5 bases, leaving 13 bases between the germline ends. Germline CDR1 reads SGHRS; CDR2 reads YFSETQ. The chain recombines TRBV5-1 with TRBJ2-4, with a possible D match to TRBD1 (6 bases). The sample comprised naive CD4+ T cells from blood. The source of this sequence is a woman aged 18 to 35 with type 1 diabetes. CDR3 nucleotides: TGCGCCAGCAGCTTGAACGGACAGTCGGAAAACATTCAGTACTTC. Amino acid sequence: CASSLNGQSENIQYF.